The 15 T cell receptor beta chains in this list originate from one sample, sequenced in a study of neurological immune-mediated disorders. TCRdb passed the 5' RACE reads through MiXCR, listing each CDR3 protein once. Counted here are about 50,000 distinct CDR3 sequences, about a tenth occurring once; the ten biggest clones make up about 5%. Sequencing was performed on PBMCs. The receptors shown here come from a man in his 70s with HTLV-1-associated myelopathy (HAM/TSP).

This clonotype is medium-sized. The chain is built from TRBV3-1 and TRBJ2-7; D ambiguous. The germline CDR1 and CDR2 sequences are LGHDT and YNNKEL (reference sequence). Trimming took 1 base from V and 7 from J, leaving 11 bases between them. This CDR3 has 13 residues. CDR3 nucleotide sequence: TGTGCCAGCAGCCAAGTCCCCGTTCGGGAGCAGTACTTC. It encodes CASSQVPVREQYF.

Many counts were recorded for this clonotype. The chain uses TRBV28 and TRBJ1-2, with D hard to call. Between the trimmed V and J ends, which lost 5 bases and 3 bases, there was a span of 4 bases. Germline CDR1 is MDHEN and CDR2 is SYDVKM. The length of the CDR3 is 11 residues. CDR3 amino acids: CASSPDYGYTF. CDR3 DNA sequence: TGTGCCAGCAGTCCCGACTATGGCTACACCTTC.

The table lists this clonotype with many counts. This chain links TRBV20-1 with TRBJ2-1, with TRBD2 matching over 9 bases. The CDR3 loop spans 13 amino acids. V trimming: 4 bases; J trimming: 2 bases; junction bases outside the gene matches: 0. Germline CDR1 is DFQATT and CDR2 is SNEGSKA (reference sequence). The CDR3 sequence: CSATSGTYNEQFF. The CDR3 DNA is TGCAGTGCTACTAGCGGGACCTACAATGAGCAGTTCTTC.

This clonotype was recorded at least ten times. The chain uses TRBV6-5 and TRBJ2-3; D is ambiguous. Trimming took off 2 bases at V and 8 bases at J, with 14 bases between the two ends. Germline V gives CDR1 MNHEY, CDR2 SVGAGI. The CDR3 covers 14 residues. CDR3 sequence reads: CASSYRVPGGTQYF. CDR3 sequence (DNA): TGTGCCAGCAGTTACCGGGTCCCGGGCGGTACGCAGTATTTT.

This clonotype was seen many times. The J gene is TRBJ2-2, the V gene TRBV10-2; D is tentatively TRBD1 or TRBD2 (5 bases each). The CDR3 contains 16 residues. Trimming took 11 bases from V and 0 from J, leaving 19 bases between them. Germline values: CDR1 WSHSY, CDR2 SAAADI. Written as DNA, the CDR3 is TGCGCCTCCACCGGCGAGGGGAATGCGAACACCGGGGAGCTGTTTTTT. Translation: CASTGEGNANTGELFF.

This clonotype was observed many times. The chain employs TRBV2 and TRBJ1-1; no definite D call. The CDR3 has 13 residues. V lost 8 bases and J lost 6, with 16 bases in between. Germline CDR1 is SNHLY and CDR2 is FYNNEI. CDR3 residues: CASQESRTAEAFF. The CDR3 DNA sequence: TGTGCCAGCCAGGAGTCGAGGACGGCTGAAGCTTTCTTT.

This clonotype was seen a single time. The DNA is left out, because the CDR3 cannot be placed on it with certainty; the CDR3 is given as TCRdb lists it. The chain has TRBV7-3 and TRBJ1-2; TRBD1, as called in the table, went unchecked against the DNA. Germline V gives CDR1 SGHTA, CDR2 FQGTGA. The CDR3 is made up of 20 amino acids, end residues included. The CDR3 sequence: CASSFYICSARSWAVYGYTF.

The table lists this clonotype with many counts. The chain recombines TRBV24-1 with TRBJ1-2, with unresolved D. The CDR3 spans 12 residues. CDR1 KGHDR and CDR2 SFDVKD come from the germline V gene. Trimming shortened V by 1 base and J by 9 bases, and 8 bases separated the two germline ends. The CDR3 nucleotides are TGTGCCACCAGTGATTTTGGAGGGAGCTACACCTTC. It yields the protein CATSDFGGSYTF.

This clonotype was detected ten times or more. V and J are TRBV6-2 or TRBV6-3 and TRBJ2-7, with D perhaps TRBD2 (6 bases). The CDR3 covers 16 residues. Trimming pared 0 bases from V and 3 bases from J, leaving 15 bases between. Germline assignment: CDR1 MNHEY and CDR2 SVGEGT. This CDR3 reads CASSYSGVGTYYEQYF. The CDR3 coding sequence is TGTGCCAGCAGTTACTCGGGGGTTGGGACTTACTACGAGCAGTACTTC.

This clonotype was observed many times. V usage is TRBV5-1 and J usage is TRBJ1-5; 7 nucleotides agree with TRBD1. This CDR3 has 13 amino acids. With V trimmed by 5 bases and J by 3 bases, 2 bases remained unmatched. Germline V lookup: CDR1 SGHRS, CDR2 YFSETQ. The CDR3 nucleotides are TGCGCCAGCAGGGGACAGCTCAATCAGCCCCAGCATTTT. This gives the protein CASRGQLNQPQHF.

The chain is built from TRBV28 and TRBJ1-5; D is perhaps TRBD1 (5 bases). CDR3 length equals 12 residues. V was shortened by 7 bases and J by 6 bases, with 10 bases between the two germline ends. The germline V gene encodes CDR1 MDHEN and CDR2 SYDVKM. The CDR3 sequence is CASKGTGQPQHF. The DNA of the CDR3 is TGTGCCAGCAAAGGGACTGGTCAGCCCCAGCATTTT. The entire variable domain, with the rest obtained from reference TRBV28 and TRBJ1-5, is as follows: DVKVTQSSRYLVKRTGEKVFLECVQDMDHENMFWYRQDPGLGLRLIYFSYDVKMKEKGDIPEGYSVSREKKERFSLILESASTNQTSMYLCASKGTGQPQHFGDGTRLSIL.

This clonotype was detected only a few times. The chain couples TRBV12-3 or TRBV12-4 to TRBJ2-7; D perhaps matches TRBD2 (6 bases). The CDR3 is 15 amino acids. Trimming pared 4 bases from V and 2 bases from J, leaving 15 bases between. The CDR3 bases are TGTGCCAGCAGTTCCCACCTGGGGGGAACCTACGAGCAGTACTTC. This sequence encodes CASSSHLGGTYEQYF.

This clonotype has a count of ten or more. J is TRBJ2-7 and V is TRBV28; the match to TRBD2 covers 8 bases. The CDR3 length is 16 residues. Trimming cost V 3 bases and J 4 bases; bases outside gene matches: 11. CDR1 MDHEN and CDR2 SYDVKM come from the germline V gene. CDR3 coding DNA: TGTGCCAGCAGTTTGACGGGTCGCGGGAGGCCATACGAGCAGTACTTC. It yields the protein CASSLTGRGRPYEQYF.

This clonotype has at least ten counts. The CDR3 sequence: CASSLGLDVRSQHF. The CDR3 DNA follows: TGTGCCAGCAGCTTGGGCTTGGATGTCAGGTCCCAGCATTTT. The rearrangement links TRBV5-5 to TRBJ1-5; D unclear. Germline V gives CDR1 SGHKS, CDR2 YYEKEE (reference sequence). The CDR3 totals 14 residues. Trimming removed 0 bases from V and 11 bases from J, with 15 bases in between. Combining the CDR3 with reference TRBV5-5 and TRBJ1-5 gives the whole variable domain DAGVTQSPTHLIKTRGQQVTLRCSPISGHKSVSWYQQVLGQGPQFIFQYYEKEERGRGNFPDRFSARQFPNYSSELNVNALLLGDSALYLCASSLGLDVRSQHFGDGTRLSIL.

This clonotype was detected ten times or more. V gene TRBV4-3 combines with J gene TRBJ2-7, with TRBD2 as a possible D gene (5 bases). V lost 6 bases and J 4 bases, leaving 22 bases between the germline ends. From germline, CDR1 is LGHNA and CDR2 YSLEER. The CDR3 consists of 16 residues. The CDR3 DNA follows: TGCGCCAGCAGGCTCGGGGTAGATCACCTCCAATACGAGCAGTACTTC. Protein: CASRLGVDHLQYEQYF.